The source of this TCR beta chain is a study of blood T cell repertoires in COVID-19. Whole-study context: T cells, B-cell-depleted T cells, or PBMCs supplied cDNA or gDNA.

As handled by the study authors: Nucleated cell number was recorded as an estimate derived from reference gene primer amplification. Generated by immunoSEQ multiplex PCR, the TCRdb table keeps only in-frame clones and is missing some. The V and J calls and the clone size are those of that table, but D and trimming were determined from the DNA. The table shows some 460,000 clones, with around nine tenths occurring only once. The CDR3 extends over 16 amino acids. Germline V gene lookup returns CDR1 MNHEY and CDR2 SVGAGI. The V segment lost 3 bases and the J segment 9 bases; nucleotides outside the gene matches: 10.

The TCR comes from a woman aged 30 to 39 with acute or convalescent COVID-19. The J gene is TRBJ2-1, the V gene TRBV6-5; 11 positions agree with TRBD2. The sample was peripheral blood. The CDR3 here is CASSYSLAGGSGEQFF. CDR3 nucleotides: TGTGCCAGCAGTTATTCCCTAGCGGGGGGATCCGGTGAGCAGTTCTTC.